The rows below give T cell receptor beta chains drawn from one sample of a study of shared clonotypes between healthy human individuals. Here immunoSEQ multiplex PCR was the method, and the copy in TCRdb shows in-frame clones only, minus some. The sample holds about 480,000 clones, 60% to 80% seen once. Sequencing used PBMCs. The origin of the receptors is a woman aged 40 to 55 in good health. Some clones in this sample may be carry-over from other donors' samples. Both conserved end residues are part of each CDR3. A D gene is named only where the DNA matches it firmly. Size values are once, few and many counts, or a class for expanded clones, and some rows have none.

clone_size: -; v_call: TRBV2; d_call: -; j_call: TRBJ2-7; cdr3_nt: TGTGCCAGCAGTGAGGGACCCTTGAACGGGAGTGGGAACGAGCAGTACTTC; cdr3_aa: CASSEGPLNGSGNEQYF
clone_size: -; v_call: TRBV5-1; d_call: TRBD2; j_call: TRBJ2-3; cdr3_nt: TGCGCCAGCAGCACGGGGGCCGGGGGGGCAGATACGCAGTATTTT; cdr3_aa: CASSTGAGGADTQYF
clone_size: -; v_call: TRBV14; d_call: TRBD2; j_call: TRBJ2-4; cdr3_nt: TGTGCCAGCAGCTCCACTAGCGGGAGGGTCAAAAACATTCAGTACTTC; cdr3_aa: CASSSTSGRVKNIQYF
clone_size: -; v_call: TRBV5-1; d_call: TRBD1; j_call: TRBJ1-1; cdr3_nt: TGCGCCAGCAGCTCCCGGGCCACAGGGGCCGTCACTGAAGCTTTCTTT; cdr3_aa: CASSSRATGAVTEAFF
clone_size: few; v_call: TRBV21-1; d_call: -; j_call: TRBJ2-2; cdr3_nt: TGTGCCAGCAAAGGGGGTTGGAACACCGGGGAGCTGTTTTTT; cdr3_aa: CASKGGWNTGELFF
clone_size: -; v_call: TRBV11-3; d_call: -; j_call: TRBJ2-7; cdr3_nt: TGTGCCAGCAGCCGGGGGGCAGGCTACGAGCAGTACTTC; cdr3_aa: CASSRGAGYEQYF
clone_size: -; v_call: TRBV5-4; d_call: TRBD1; j_call: TRBJ1-2; cdr3_nt: TGTGCCAGCAGCCCCGCAGGGGGCGCGGACTATGGCTACACCTTC; cdr3_aa: CASSPAGGADYGYTF
clone_size: -; v_call: TRBV10-3; d_call: TRBD2; j_call: TRBJ2-1; cdr3_nt: TGTGCCAGCGGGACTAGCGGAAGCTCCTACAATGAGCAGTTCTTC; cdr3_aa: CASGTSGSSYNEQFF
clone_size: -; v_call: TRBV5-8; d_call: -; j_call: TRBJ1-2; cdr3_nt: TGTGCCAGCAGCCCGGAGGGGTTCACCTATGGCTACACCTTC; cdr3_aa: CASSPEGFTYGYTF
clone_size: few; v_call: TRBV4-1; d_call: -; j_call: TRBJ1-4; cdr3_nt: TGCGCCAGCAGCCAAGATATCAATCATGAAAAACTGTTTTTT; cdr3_aa: CASSQDINHEKLFF
clone_size: -; v_call: TRBV7-9; d_call: -; j_call: TRBJ2-3; cdr3_nt: TGTGCCAGCAGCTTAGGGAATGTAAGAACCTCAGATACGCAGTATTTT; cdr3_aa: CASSLGNVRTSDTQYF
clone_size: -; v_call: TRBV12-5; d_call: TRBD1; j_call: TRBJ2-7; cdr3_nt: TGTGCTAGTGGTTTGGTACTTGGACAGGAGACCTACGAGCAGTACTTC; cdr3_aa: CASGLVLGQETYEQYF
clone_size: -; v_call: TRBV2; d_call: -; j_call: TRBJ1-2; cdr3_nt: TGTGCCAGCAGTGCCCTGATAGGGATCTATGGCTACACCTTC; cdr3_aa: CASSALIGIYGYTF
clone_size: once; v_call: TRBV27; d_call: -; j_call: TRBJ2-2; cdr3_nt: TGTGCCAGCAGTTTATTGGGGGGAGGAACCGGGGAGCTGTTTTTT; cdr3_aa: CASSLLGGGTGELFF
clone_size: once; v_call: TRBV5-6; d_call: TRBD2; j_call: TRBJ2-5; cdr3_nt: TGTGCCAGCAGCTGGCTAGCGGTTCAAGAGACCCAGTACTTC; cdr3_aa: CASSWLAVQETQYF
clone_size: once; v_call: TRBV27; d_call: TRBD2; j_call: TRBJ2-5; cdr3_nt: TGTGCCAGCAGTCTACGGACTAGCCGGGAGCAGTACTTC; cdr3_aa: CASSLRTSREQYF
clone_size: many; v_call: TRBV9; d_call: -; j_call: TRBJ2-7; cdr3_nt: TGTGCCAGCAGCGTAGGGCTAGGAGGGGCAGGGTACTACGAGCAGTACTTC; cdr3_aa: CASSVGLGGAGYYEQYF
clone_size: -; v_call: TRBV4-3; d_call: -; j_call: TRBJ1-5; cdr3_nt: TGCGCCAGCAGCCAAGAGAGGCTTAGCAATCAGCCCCAGCATTTT; cdr3_aa: CASSQERLSNQPQHF
clone_size: -; v_call: TRBV5-1; d_call: -; j_call: TRBJ2-5; cdr3_nt: TGCGCCAGCACTGCGGAGGGGGACCAGTACTTC; cdr3_aa: CASTAEGDQYF
clone_size: -; v_call: TRBV15; d_call: -; j_call: TRBJ1-5; cdr3_nt: TGTGCCACCAGCAGAGCCCAGGGTGGCCAGCCCCAGCATTTT; cdr3_aa: CATSRAQGGQPQHF
clone_size: -; v_call: TRBV5-1; d_call: -; j_call: TRBJ2-7; cdr3_nt: TGCGCCAGCAGCCGCGAAGGGGCCTACGAGCAGTACTTC; cdr3_aa: CASSREGAYEQYF
clone_size: -; v_call: TRBV7-2; d_call: -; j_call: TRBJ2-6; cdr3_nt: TGTGCCAGCAGCTTAGGAGGGCCTGGGGCCAACGTCCTGACTTTC; cdr3_aa: CASSLGGPGANVLTF